These T cell receptor beta chains were read from a single sample in a study of shared clonotypes between healthy human individuals. Profiling relied on immunoSEQ multiplex PCR, and the TCRdb table lists in-frame clones only, not all of them. This table holds 1.5 million to 2.5 million clones, roughly 94% found once. The material sequenced was naive CD8+ T cells sorted from blood. All receptors come from a man aged 18 to 29 in good health. Both conserved end residues are trimmed from each CDR3. A D gene is named only where the DNA matches it firmly.

cdr3_aa d_call j_call v_call
ASSLPINRGPYNEQF TRBD1 TRBJ2-1 TRBV7-9
ASSYSGRGNEQF TRBD1 TRBJ2-1 TRBV6-5
ASSAGRSYEQY - TRBJ2-7 TRBV11-2
ASSLGTLNEQF - TRBJ2-1 TRBV27
ASSLVREVNEQF - TRBJ2-1 TRBV7-9
ASSPGQAYEQY - TRBJ2-7 TRBV9
ASSPTPTYEQY - TRBJ2-7 TRBV7-2
ASSPGLQGGSPLH - TRBJ1-6 TRBV13
ASSPRGGSYEQY - TRBJ2-7 TRBV4-1
ASSVDSRSSGNTIY - TRBJ1-3 TRBV9
ASSPTGGLGEKLF - TRBJ1-4 TRBV9
ASSQGGQGAYEQY TRBD1 TRBJ2-7 TRBV4-3
ASSFQHQALDYGYT - TRBJ1-2 TRBV5-8
AWSEDLSNQPQH - TRBJ1-5 TRBV30
ASSQGAFTGDAQY - TRBJ2-3 TRBV4-3
ASRISQYQETQY - TRBJ2-5 TRBV5-4
ASSWGGPETQY TRBD2 TRBJ2-5 TRBV11-2